The 30 T cell receptor beta chains given below trace back to one sample, sequenced in a study of T cell responses to AZD1222 COVID-19 vaccine. Produced via immunoSEQ multiplex PCR; TCRdb's table is partial and in-frame only. Among more than 110,000 clones listed, 92% were seen once. The sample consisted of peripheral blood, taken on day 0 of AZD1222 vaccination. These receptors were obtained from an adult in good health.

This clone was recorded only once. The V gene is TRBV18, the J gene TRBJ2-7; no definite D call. This CDR3 spans 13 amino acids. Germline V gene data show CDR1 as KGHSH and CDR2 as LQKENI. V lost 0 bases to trimming and J lost 0 bases, with 3 bases between them. CDR3 in amino acids: CASSPPSSYEQYF. DNA of the CDR3: TGTGCCAGCTCACCACCGAGCTCCTACGAGCAGTACTTC.

The genes are TRBV18 and TRBJ1-6, with TRBD1 matching over 10 bases. From germline, CDR1 is KGHSH and CDR2 LQKENI. V shed 2 bases, J shed 10 bases, and the junction held 5 bases outside the gene matches. The CDR3 sequence is 15 residues long. The CDR3 spells CASSPGTGENSPLHF. CDR3 DNA sequence: TGTGCCAGCTCACCAGGGACAGGGGAAAACTCACCCCTCCACTTT.

The count of this clone is one. The V call is TRBV7-7, the J call TRBJ1-1; D unclear. The V end lost 1 base, the J end lost 1 base, and 4 bases lay between the germline ends. This CDR3 is 13 amino acids long. Looked up from germline, CDR1 is SSHAT and CDR2 is FNYEAQ (reference sequence). CDR3: CASSLEGNTEAFF. The CDR3, as DNA: TGTGCCAGCAGCTTAGAGGGGAACACTGAAGCTTTCTTT. The whole variable domain, filled in from reference TRBV7-7 and TRBJ1-1, reads GAGVSQSPRYKVTKRGQDVTLRCDPISSHATLYWYQQALGQGPEFLTYFNYEAQPDKSGLPSDRFSAERPEGSISTLTIQRTEQRDSAMYRCASSLEGNTEAFFGQGTRLTVV.

This chain joins TRBV7-2 and TRBJ1-1, with D maybe TRBD1 (6 bases). Trimming removed 7 bases at V and 7 bases at J, with 25 bases between. This CDR3 is built from 16 residues. Germline V gene sequence: CDR1 SGHTA, CDR2 FQGNSA. The CDR3 reads CASTLAGAGVRGEAFF. For the CDR3, the DNA is TGTGCCAGCACCCTAGCGGGGGCGGGGGTCAGGGGTGAAGCTTTCTTT.

V and J are TRBV7-6 and TRBJ2-5; no clear D. V lost 5 bases to trimming and J lost 2 bases, with 15 bases between them. This CDR3 spans 15 amino acids. CDR1 and CDR2 (germline): SGHVS, FNYEAQ. Written as DNA, the CDR3 is TGTGCCAGCAGCCAGTTGTTCGGAGATCAAGAGACCCAGTACTTC. Translation: CASSQLFGDQETQYF.

The chain couples TRBV19 to TRBJ1-2; tentatively, D is TRBD1 (6 bases). The CDR3 totals 14 residues. Deletions cut 3 bases from V and 8 bases from J, with 16 bases between. Germline loops: CDR1 LNHDA, CDR2 SQIVND (reference sequence). The CDR3 region has the DNA TGTGCCAGTAGTATGGTTGACGGGGGCCAAGGCTACACCTTC. It translates to CASSMVDGGQGYTF.

V and J are TRBV3-1 (or the pseudogene TRBV3-2) and TRBJ1-5; D is unclear. Germline-derived CDR1 and CDR2 are LGHDT and YNNKEL (reference sequence). V shed 2 bases and J shed 5 bases, with 4 bases lying between them. This CDR3 contains 12 residues. CDR3 in amino acids: CASSQTDQPQHF. Written as DNA, the CDR3 is TGTGCCAGCAGCCAAACCGATCAGCCCCAGCATTTT.

CDR3 DNA: TGCGCCAGACCCTACACAGGGCGAAACACTGAAGCTTTCTTT. It codes for CARPYTGRNTEAFF. The gene calls are TRBV10-1 and TRBJ1-1, with a possible D match to TRBD1 (6 bases). Per the germline V gene, CDR1 is WNHNN and CDR2 is SYGVQD (reference sequence). The CDR3 has 14 residues. Trimming took 9 bases from V and 2 from J, leaving 16 bases between them.

The genes are TRBV5-4 and TRBJ2-7; the match to TRBD2 covers 12 bases. CDR3 length equals 15 residues. The V gene end was trimmed by 4 bases and the J gene end by 0 bases; junction bases not matched to a gene: 2. The germline V gene has CDR1 SGHNT and CDR2 YYREEE (reference sequence). The CDR3 spells CASSGGLAGSYEQYF. As DNA, the CDR3 is TGTGCCAGCAGCGGGGGACTAGCGGGCTCCTACGAGCAGTACTTC.

The CDR3 DNA follows: TGTGCCACCAGCAGAGGGGGACGAGGGAACAATCAGCCCCAGCATTTT. This codes for CATSRGGRGNNQPQHF. The chain is built from TRBV15 and TRBJ1-5, with a possible D match to TRBD1 (5 bases). CDR3 length equals 16 residues. Per germline, CDR1 LNHNV and CDR2 YYDKDF (reference sequence). V lost 1 base and J 3 bases, leaving 13 bases between the germline ends.

The chain uses TRBV19 and TRBJ1-2, with a weak D call TRBD1 (5 bases). CDR1 LNHDA and CDR2 SQIVND come from the germline V gene (reference sequence). Deletions cut 3 bases from V and 8 bases from J, with 10 bases between. The CDR3 is 12 residues long. The CDR3 region is CASSMTGDGYTF. CDR3 sequence (DNA): TGTGCCAGTAGTATGACTGGGGACGGCTACACCTTC.

The chain links TRBV5-3 to TRBJ1-2; D is possibly TRBD1 (5 bases). TRBV5-3 is noted as an ORF with a role that remains uncertain. The CDR3 has 14 residues. The germline V and J ends were trimmed by 7 bases and 4 bases, with 17 bases remaining between them. This CDR3 is CARVPLGGFYGYTF. DNA of the CDR3: TGTGCCAGAGTGCCCTTGGGGGGGTTCTATGGCTACACCTTC.

The rearrangement links TRBV7-2 to TRBJ1-2, with 10 bases that match TRBD1. Trimming took 3 bases from V and 5 from J; bases not matched to a gene: 9. Germline V gene lookup returns CDR1 SGHTA and CDR2 FQGNSA. The CDR3 consists of 16 residues. The CDR3 loop reads CASSFGGTGARYGYTF. DNA of the CDR3: TGTGCCAGCAGCTTTGGTGGGACAGGGGCGCGTTATGGCTACACCTTC. Full variable domain (outside the CDR3, taken from reference TRBV7-2 and TRBJ1-2): GAGVSQSPSNKVTEKGKDVELRCDPISGHTALYWYRQSLGQGLEFLIYFQGNSAPDKSGLPSDRFSAERTGGSVSTLTIQRTQQEDSAVYLCASSFGGTGARYGYTFGSGTRLTVV.

This clone appeared a few times. The chain combines TRBV5-1 with TRBJ1-1, with TRBD1 matching 7 bases. The V gene end was trimmed by 0 bases and the J gene end by 5 bases; junction bases not matched to a gene: 4. This CDR3 has 14 residues. Germline-derived CDR1 and CDR2 are SGHRS and YFSETQ. This CDR3 is CASSLGGRGTEAFF. Written as DNA, the CDR3 is TGCGCCAGCAGCTTGGGGGGCAGGGGGACTGAAGCTTTCTTT.

The chain uses TRBV19 and TRBJ1-2; 8 nucleotides agree with TRBD1. CDR1 and CDR2 from the germline V gene are LNHDA and SQIVND (reference sequence). V dropped 7 bases and J dropped 7; count of bases not matched to a gene: 17. This CDR3 spans 16 amino acids. The CDR3 DNA sequence: TGTGCCAGTACCCTACCAACAGGGGGAAGGTTCGGTGGCTACACCTTC. It is translated as CASTLPTGGRFGGYTF.

The rearrangement links TRBV5-1 to TRBJ2-3; D ambiguous. V lost 3 bases to trimming and J lost 0 bases, with 2 bases between them. This CDR3 contains 12 residues. Per germline, CDR1 SGHRS and CDR2 YFSETQ. The CDR3 is CASSSSTDTQYF. DNA for the CDR3: TGCGCCAGCAGCTCGAGCACAGATACGCAGTATTTT. The whole variable domain, remainder taken from reference TRBV5-1 and TRBJ2-3, is KAGVTQTPRYLIKTRGQQVTLSCSPISGHRSVSWYQQTPGQGLQFLFEYFSETQRNKGNFPGRFSGRQFSNSRSEMNVSTLELGDSALYLCASSSSTDTQYFGPGTRLTVL.

V and J are TRBV15 and TRBJ2-7; TRBD1 matches at 10 bases. The CDR3 length is 14 residues. The germline gives CDR1 LNHNV, CDR2 YYDKDF (reference sequence). J lost 6 bases, V lost 5 bases, and 7 bases had no gene match. The DNA of the CDR3 is TGTGCCACCAGCCGCCAGACAGGGGGCGGCGAGCAGTACTTC. It specifies CATSRQTGGGEQYF. Combining the CDR3 with reference TRBV15 and TRBJ2-7 gives the whole variable domain DAMVIQNPRYQVTQFGKPVTLSCSQTLNHNVMYWYQQKSSQAPKLLFHYYDKDFNNEADTPDNFQSRRPNTSFCFLDIRSPGLGDTAMYLCATSRQTGGGEQYFGPGTRLTVT.

V gene TRBV7-2 combines with J gene TRBJ1-1, with 9 bases that match TRBD1. V gave up 5 bases and J gave up 1 base; unmatched junction bases: 5. The germline V gene encodes CDR1 SGHTA and CDR2 FQGNSA. This CDR3 region has 15 residues. The CDR3 sequence: CASSPRTGANTEAFF. In nucleotides, the CDR3 is TGTGCCAGCAGCCCCAGGACAGGGGCGAACACTGAAGCTTTCTTT. Full variable domain (missing parts from reference TRBV7-2 and TRBJ1-1): GAGVSQSPSNKVTEKGKDVELRCDPISGHTALYWYRQSLGQGLEFLIYFQGNSAPDKSGLPSDRFSAERTGGSVSTLTIQRTQQEDSAVYLCASSPRTGANTEAFFGQGTRLTVV.

The J gene is TRBJ1-3, the V gene TRBV9; unclear D gene. The CDR3 length is 15 residues. Germline CDR1 is SGDLS and CDR2 is YYNGEE. Trimming stripped 0 bases from V and 2 bases from J, with 9 bases between. In DNA, the CDR3 is TGTGCCAGCAGCGTAGCTAGGTACACTGGAAACACCATATATTTT. Its protein product is CASSVARYTGNTIYF.

The chain has TRBV7-9 and TRBJ1-5, with a possible D match to TRBD1 (5 bases). The germline V and J ends were trimmed by 3 bases and 5 bases, with 17 bases remaining between them. CDR1 SEHNR and CDR2 FQNEAQ come from the germline V gene (reference sequence). This CDR3 is 16 amino acids long. In DNA form, the CDR3 reads TGTGCCAGCAGCTTCCATGCCGGGGCTGGTGATCAGCCCCAGCATTTT. It codes for CASSFHAGAGDQPQHF.

The chain carries TRBV6-5 and TRBJ2-2; D gene uncertain. Germline CDR1 reads MNHEY; CDR2 reads SVGAGI. CDR3 size: 15 residues. V was clipped by 5 bases and J by 2 bases, with 12 bases between them. The CDR3 DNA reads TGTGCCAGCAGTCCCCATGGGGTAAACACCGGGGAGCTGTTTTTT. Translation: CASSPHGVNTGELFF.

The gene calls are TRBV18 and TRBJ1-3, with unresolved D. Germline loops: CDR1 KGHSH, CDR2 LQKENI. The germline V and J ends were trimmed by 3 bases and 0 bases, with 6 bases remaining between them. The CDR3 length is 14 residues. CDR3 region: CASSPGDSGNTIYF. The CDR3 DNA sequence: TGTGCCAGCTCACCCGGGGACTCTGGAAACACCATATATTTT.

This chain links TRBV5-1 with TRBJ1-1; D call uncertain. Trimming took 4 bases from V and 1 from J, leaving 8 bases between them. From germline, CDR1 is SGHRS and CDR2 YFSETQ. CDR3 length equals 13 residues. CDR3 in amino acids: CASSPTANTEAFF. DNA of the CDR3: TGCGCCAGCAGCCCTACAGCGAACACTGAAGCTTTCTTT.

This clone was seen a single time. The rearrangement links TRBV6-1 to TRBJ1-5; tentatively, D is TRBD1 (5 bases). V dropped 3 bases and J dropped 9 bases, with 15 bases sitting between them. Germline CDR1 reads MNHNS; CDR2 reads SASEGT. The CDR3 has 14 amino acids. Written as DNA, the CDR3 is TGTGCCAGCAGTGAGTTTCGGGGCTCAGGGCCCCAGCATTTT. It is translated as CASSEFRGSGPQHF.

The chain joins TRBV18 to TRBJ2-7; D not certain. This CDR3 spans 13 amino acids. Looked up from germline, CDR1 is KGHSH and CDR2 is LQKENI. The V gene lost 4 bases and the J gene lost 7 bases, with 14 bases spanning the gap. CDR3 region: CASSLKPYVEQYF. For the CDR3, the DNA is TGTGCCAGCTCACTCAAACCTTACGTGGAGCAGTACTTC.

V and J are TRBV30 and TRBJ1-2, with D unresolved. V dropped 0 bases and J dropped 7 bases, with 9 bases sitting between them. This CDR3 has 12 amino acids. Germline V lookup: CDR1 GTSNPN, CDR2 SVGIG (reference sequence). The CDR3: CAWSVRAGGYTF. CDR3 bases: TGTGCCTGGAGTGTCCGCGCGGGTGGCTACACCTTC.

The chain combines TRBV5-4 with TRBJ2-1; D assignment may be TRBD1 or TRBD2 (5 bases each). The germline V gene has CDR1 SGHNT and CDR2 YYREEE (reference sequence). V was shortened by 2 bases and J by 3 bases, with 12 bases between the two germline ends. This CDR3 contains 15 residues. Here the CDR3 reads CASSFTGASYNEQFF. CDR3 DNA: TGTGCCAGCAGCTTTACCGGGGCAAGCTACAATGAGCAGTTCTTC. Based on the CDR3 plus reference TRBV5-4 and TRBJ2-1, the full variable domain is ETGVTQSPTHLIKTRGQQVTLRCSSQSGHNTVSWYQQALGQGPQFIFQYYREEENGRGNFPPRFSGLQFPNYSSELNVNALELDDSALYLCASSFTGASYNEQFFGPGTRLTVL.

The rearrangement uses TRBV29-1 and TRBJ1-6; perhaps TRBD1 as D (6 bases). The V and J ends lost 4 bases and 7 bases respectively, with 8 bases between them. CDR3 length: 12 amino acids. Germline V CDR1 and CDR2: SQVTM, ANQGSEA. CDR3 sequence reads: CSVGTDNSPLHF. In DNA, the CDR3 is TGCAGCGTTGGGACAGACAATTCACCCCTCCACTTT.

The chain recombines TRBV2 with TRBJ2-2; 7 positions agree with TRBD2. Germline-derived CDR1 and CDR2 are SNHLY and FYNNEI. The CDR3 runs to 16 residues. With V trimmed by 10 bases and J by 0 bases, 11 bases remained unmatched. The CDR3 DNA is TGTGCCAAGAAGGCAATGGGACTAACGAACACCGGGGAGCTGTTTTTT. The encoded protein is CAKKAMGLTNTGELFF.

V and J are TRBV11-2 and TRBJ2-5; D possibly corresponds to TRBD1 (6 bases). The CDR3 is 17 residues long. V shed 5 bases and J shed 0 bases, with 19 bases lying between them. Germline lookup yields CDR1 SGHAT and CDR2 FQNNGV. DNA of the CDR3: TGTGCCAGCAGCCAAACCACAGGGCTGGACCACCAAGAGACCCAGTACTTC. It yields the protein CASSQTTGLDHQETQYF.